The clone carrying this T cell receptor (beta chain) was recorded at least ten times. Its antigen is unknown. Researchers barred patients who had uncontrolled infection, other autoimmune disease, pregnancy or lactation. This sample was taken from a study of T cells in Graves' hyperthyroidism and ophthalmopathy. In the study overall: Sampling of peripheral blood happened at initial diagnosis, prior to any treatment.

Overall study results and limits: Most thyroid-expanded clonotypes above 0.001 were also found in blood.

TCR beta CDR3 regions were amplified from RNA. Carried out on the TCR CDR3, a first-round RT-PCR used the HTBI primer set. TCRdb analysed the multiplex PCR reads with MiXCR anew, one entry per CDR3 protein. The data contain 550,000 to 700,000 distinct CDR3 sequences, 14% to 15% of them singletons. The receptor was derived from a woman in her 40s with Graves' ophthalmopathy. The sample taken for sequencing was blood.

CDR3 bases: TGTGCCAGTAGGTCAGGCGCGAACACCGGGGAGCTGTTTTTT. Its protein is CASRSGANTGELFF. The rearrangement joins TRBV19 to TRBJ2-2, with D unclear. Germline CDR1 reads LNHDA; CDR2 reads SQIVND (reference sequence). CDR3 size: 14 residues. V lost 6 bases and J lost 0, with 8 bases in between.